These 5 T cell receptor beta chains were all obtained from the same sample, sequenced in a study of blood T cell repertoires in COVID-19. The protocol was immunoSEQ multiplex PCR, while the TCRdb copy is restricted to in-frame clones and leaves out a portion. The table has under 150,000 clones, 84% seen once. Specimen: PBMCs or T cells enriched from blood (not recorded which). These TCRs come from a man in his forties with acute COVID-19.

This clone occurred a few times. This sequence joins TRBV10-1 and TRBJ2-1, with D uncertain. The CDR3 contains 14 residues. Trimming removed 2 bases at V and 2 bases at J, with 7 bases between. Germline CDR1 is WNHNN and CDR2 is SYGVQD (reference sequence). CDR3 sequence: CASSESGPYNEQFF. The DNA for the CDR3 is TGCGCCAGCAGTGAGAGTGGGCCCTACAATGAGCAGTTCTTC.

This chain joins TRBV27 and TRBJ1-6; 10 bases align to TRBD1. CDR1 and CDR2 (germline): MNHEY, SMNVEV (reference sequence). With 6 bases clipped from V and 3 bases from J, the junction kept 5 bases outside the gene matches. CDR3 length equals 16 residues. CDR3 DNA sequence: TGTGCCAGCAGGGGGACAGGGGCCCGCTATAATTCACCCCTCCACTTT. The encoded protein is CASRGTGARYNSPLHF.

The V call is TRBV7-2, the J call TRBJ1-6; 8 bases are shared with TRBD1. The ends lost 5 bases at V and 12 bases at J; junction bases unmatched: 12. CDR3 length equals 15 residues. The germline V gene encodes CDR1 SGHTA and CDR2 FQGNSA. CDR3 bases: TGTGCCAGCAGCCCGTTCGGACAGGGAGGGGAACCCCTCCACTTT. Its protein is CASSPFGQGGEPLHF.

The rearrangement links TRBV18 to TRBJ1-4; a weak D match, TRBD1 (6 bases). Between the trimmed V and J ends, which lost 3 bases and 5 bases, there was a span of 10 bases. The germline CDR1 and CDR2 sequences are KGHSH and LQKENI. This CDR3 comprises 14 residues. DNA of the CDR3: TGTGCCAGCTCACCGGACAGTACCAATGAAAAACTGTTTTTT. Protein sequence: CASSPDSTNEKLFF. The complete variable domain, with remaining parts taken from reference TRBV18 and TRBJ1-4, reads NAGVMQNPRHLVRRRGQEARLRCSPMKGHSHVYWYRQLPEEGLKFMVYLQKENIIDESGMPKERFSAEFPKEGPSILRIQQVVRGDSAAYFCASSPDSTNEKLFFGSGTQLSVL.

The rearrangement joins TRBV5-7 to TRBJ2-1, with D possibly matching TRBD2 (6 bases). TRBV5-7 is placed among ORFs of uncertain function. Trimming cost V 4 bases and J 6 bases, with 20 bases left between them. The CDR3 is 16 amino acids. CDR3 in DNA: TGTGCCAGCAGCCGGGCTGGAGGGCAGCTGTGCAATGAGCAGTTCTTC. As protein: CASSRAGGQLCNEQFF.